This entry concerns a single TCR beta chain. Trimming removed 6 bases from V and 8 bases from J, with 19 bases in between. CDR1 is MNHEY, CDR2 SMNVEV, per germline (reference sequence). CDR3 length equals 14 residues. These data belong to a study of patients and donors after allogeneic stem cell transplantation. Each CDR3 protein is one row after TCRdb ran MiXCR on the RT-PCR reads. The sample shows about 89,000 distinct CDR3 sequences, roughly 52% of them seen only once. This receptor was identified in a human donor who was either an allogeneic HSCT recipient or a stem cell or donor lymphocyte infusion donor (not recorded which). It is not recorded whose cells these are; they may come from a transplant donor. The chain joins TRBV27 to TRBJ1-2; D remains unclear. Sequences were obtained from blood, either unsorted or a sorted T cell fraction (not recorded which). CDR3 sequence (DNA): TGTGCCAGCAGCCCACCCTCGAAGGACGGGGGCTACACCTTC. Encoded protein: CASSPPSKDGGYTF.